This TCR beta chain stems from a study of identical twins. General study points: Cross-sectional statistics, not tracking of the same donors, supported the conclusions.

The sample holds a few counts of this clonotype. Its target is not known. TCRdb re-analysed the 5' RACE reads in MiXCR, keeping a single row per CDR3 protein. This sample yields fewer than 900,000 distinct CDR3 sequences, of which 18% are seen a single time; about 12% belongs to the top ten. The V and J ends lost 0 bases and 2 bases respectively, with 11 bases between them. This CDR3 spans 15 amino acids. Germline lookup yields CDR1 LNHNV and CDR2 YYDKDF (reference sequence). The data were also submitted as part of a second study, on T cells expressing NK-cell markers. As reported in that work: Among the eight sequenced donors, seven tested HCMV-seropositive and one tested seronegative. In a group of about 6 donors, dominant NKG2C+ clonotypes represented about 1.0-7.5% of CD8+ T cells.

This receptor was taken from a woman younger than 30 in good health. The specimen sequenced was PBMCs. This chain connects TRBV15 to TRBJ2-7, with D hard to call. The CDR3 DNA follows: TGTGCCACCAGCAGAGAGGGGAACCCGCCCTACGAGCAGTACTTC. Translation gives CATSREGNPPYEQYF.